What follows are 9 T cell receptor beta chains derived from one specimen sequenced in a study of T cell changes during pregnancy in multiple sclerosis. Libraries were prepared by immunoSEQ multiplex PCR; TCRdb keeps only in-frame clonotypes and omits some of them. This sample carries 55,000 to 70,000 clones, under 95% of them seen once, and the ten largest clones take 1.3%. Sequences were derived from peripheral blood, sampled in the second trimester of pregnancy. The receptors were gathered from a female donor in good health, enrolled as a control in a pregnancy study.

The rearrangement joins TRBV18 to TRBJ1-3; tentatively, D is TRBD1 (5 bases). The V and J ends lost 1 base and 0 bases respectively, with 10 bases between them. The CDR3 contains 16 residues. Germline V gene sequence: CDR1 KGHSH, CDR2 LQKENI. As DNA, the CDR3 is TGTGCCAGCTCACCACGACAGTATGACTCTGGAAACACCATATATTTT. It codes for CASSPRQYDSGNTIYF.

The CDR3 is CASSELGGGRVETQYF. The CDR3, as DNA: TGTGCCAGCAGTGAACTGGGCGGGGGCCGGGTAGAGACCCAGTACTTC. V gene TRBV6-1 combines with J gene TRBJ2-5, with D maybe TRBD2 (7 bases). CDR1 and CDR2 (germline): MNHNS, SASEGT. There are 16 residues in the CDR3. V was pared by 2 bases and J by 4 bases, with 17 bases between.

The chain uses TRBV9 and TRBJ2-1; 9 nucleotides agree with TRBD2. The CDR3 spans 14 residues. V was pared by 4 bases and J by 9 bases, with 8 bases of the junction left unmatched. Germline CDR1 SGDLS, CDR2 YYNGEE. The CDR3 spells CASSSRLAEVEQFF. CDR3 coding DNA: TGTGCCAGCAGCTCGCGACTAGCGGAAGTTGAGCAGTTCTTC.

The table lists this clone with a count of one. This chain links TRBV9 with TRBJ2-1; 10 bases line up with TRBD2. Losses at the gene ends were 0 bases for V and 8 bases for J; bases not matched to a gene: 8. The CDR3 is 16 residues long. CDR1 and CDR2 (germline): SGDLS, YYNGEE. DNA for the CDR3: TGTGCCAGCAGCGTAGACAGCGGGAGGGCCGTCGATGAGCAGTTCTTC. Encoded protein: CASSVDSGRAVDEQFF.

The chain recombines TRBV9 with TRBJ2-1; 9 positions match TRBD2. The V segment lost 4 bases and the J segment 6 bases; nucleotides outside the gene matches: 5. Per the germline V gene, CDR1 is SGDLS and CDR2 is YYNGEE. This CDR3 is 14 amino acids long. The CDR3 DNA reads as TGTGCCAGCAGCCCGGGACTAGCCCTCAATGAGCAGTTCTTC. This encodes CASSPGLALNEQFF.

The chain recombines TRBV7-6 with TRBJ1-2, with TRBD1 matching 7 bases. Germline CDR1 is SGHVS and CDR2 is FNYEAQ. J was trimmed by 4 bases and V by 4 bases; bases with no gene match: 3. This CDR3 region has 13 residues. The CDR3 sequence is CASSSGQLYGYTF. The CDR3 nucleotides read TGTGCCAGCAGCTCGGGACAGCTCTATGGCTACACCTTC.

The DNA for the CDR3 is TGTGCCAGCAGCCTCGGACAGGGGAACACCGGGGAGCTGTTTTTT. Encoded protein: CASSLGQGNTGELFF. This chain connects TRBV7-9 to TRBJ2-2; 8 nucleotides agree with TRBD1. CDR1 and CDR2 from the germline V gene are SEHNR and FQNEAQ (reference sequence). The CDR3 contains 15 residues. The V segment lost 5 bases and the J segment 1 base; nucleotides outside the gene matches: 3.

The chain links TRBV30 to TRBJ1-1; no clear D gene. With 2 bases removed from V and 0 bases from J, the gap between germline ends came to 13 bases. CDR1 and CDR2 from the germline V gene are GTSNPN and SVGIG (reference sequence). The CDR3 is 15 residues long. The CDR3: CAWSPRLTMNTEAFF. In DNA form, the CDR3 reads TGTGCCTGGAGTCCCAGACTGACTATGAACACTGAAGCTTTCTTT.

The CDR3, as DNA: TGTGCCACCTCTAGGGGGCGCGAATATGGCTACACCTTC. It encodes CATSRGREYGYTF. The chain couples TRBV2 to TRBJ1-2; 7 nucleotides agree with TRBD1. CDR3 length: 13 amino acids. CDR1 and CDR2 from the germline V gene are SNHLY and FYNNEI. V dropped 10 bases and J dropped 5; count of bases not matched to a gene: 10.